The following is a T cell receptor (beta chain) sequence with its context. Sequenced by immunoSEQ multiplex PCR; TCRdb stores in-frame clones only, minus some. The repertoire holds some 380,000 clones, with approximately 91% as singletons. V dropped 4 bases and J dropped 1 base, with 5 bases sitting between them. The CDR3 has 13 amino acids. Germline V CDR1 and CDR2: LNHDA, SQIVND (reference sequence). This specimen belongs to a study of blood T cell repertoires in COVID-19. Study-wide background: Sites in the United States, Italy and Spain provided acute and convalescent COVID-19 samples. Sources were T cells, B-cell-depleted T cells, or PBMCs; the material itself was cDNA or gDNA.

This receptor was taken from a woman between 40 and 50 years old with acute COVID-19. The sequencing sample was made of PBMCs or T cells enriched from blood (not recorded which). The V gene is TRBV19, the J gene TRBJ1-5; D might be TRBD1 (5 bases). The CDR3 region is CASSTGSNQPQHF. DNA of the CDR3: TGTGCCAGTAGTACAGGGAGCAATCAGCCCCAGCATTTT.